Each of the 9 T cell receptor beta chains below was sequenced from the same sample in a study of CD8+ T cells in alopecia areata. RNA extraction and reverse transcription yielded cDNA as sequencing template. The table came from immunoSEQ multiplex PCR; TCRdb's copy has only in-frame clones and leaves some out. The sample was found to contain 290,000 or so clones, and every one recurs. Cells that came from pooled cutaneous lymph nodes were sorted using CD4, CD8alpha, NKG2D, NKG2ACE and other markers. The sequencing sample was made of CD4+ T cells sorted from a lymph node. These receptors were obtained from a C3H/HeJ mouse with alopecia areata. As its MHC haplotype, the strain has H2-k.

This clone has only a few counts. All gene names here are mouse names. The CDR3 end lies 4 residues beyond the end of the read and is filled in from the germline J gene. The chain links TRBV19 to TRBJ2-7; 14 bases are shared with TRBD2. The V segment lost 4 bases and the J segment 0 bases; nucleotides outside the gene matches: 6. Germline V gene sequence: CDR1 FNHDT, CDR2 SITEND (reference sequence). This CDR3 contains 17 residues. CDR3 loop: CASSLRDWGGSSYEQYF. CDR3 DNA (partial): TGTGCCAGCAGTCTCCGGGACTGGGGGGGCAGCTCCTAT.

This clone rates as medium-sized (0.01 to 0.1%). The gene names here belong to mouse. Coverage ceases 4 residues before the CDR3 finishes, and the germline J gene fills in the end. The J gene is TRBJ1-2, the V gene TRBV19; TRBD1 is a possible D gene (6 bases). Trimming removed 2 bases from V and 0 bases from J, with 8 bases in between. Germline CDR1 and CDR2: FNHDT and SITEND (reference sequence). The CDR3 length is 14 residues. The CDR3 sequence: CASSMGQTNSDYTF. The DNA read from the CDR3 is TGTGCCAGCAGTATGGGACAAACAAACTCC.

In its sample, this clone was seen a few times. Mouse names are used for the genes. The read gets to within 4 residues of the CDR3 end, and the germline J gene fills in the rest. The sample has other DNA sequences that encode this CDR3 too. The chain joins TRBV13-1 to TRBJ2-3; TRBD2 aligns across 9 bases. The ends lost 5 bases at V and 0 bases at J; junction bases unmatched: 4. Germline CDR1 and CDR2: NSHNY and SYGAGN. This CDR3 is 15 amino acids long. The CDR3 here is CASSRLGASAETLYF. The CDR3 bases that were read are TGTGCCAGCAGCCGACTGGGGGCTAGTGCAGAA.

This clone has just a few counts. The genes and germline here are from mouse. The read falls 4 residues short of the CDR3 end, and the missing part is taken from the germline J gene. This chain links TRBV17 with TRBJ2-1; 7 bases line up with TRBD2. The CDR3 contains 16 residues. Germline V lookup: CDR1 MNHDT, CDR2 YYDKIL. V trimming: 0 bases; J trimming: 3 bases; junction bases outside the gene matches: 5. The DNA read from the CDR3 is TGTGCTAGCAGTAGAGATGAAGCTGGGGGCTATGCT. Protein sequence: CASSRDEAGGYA. Given in full, the CDR3 is CASSRDEAGGYAEQFF.

This clone has more than one count but fewer than ten. Germline and genes: mouse. The read falls 4 residues short of the CDR3 end, and the missing part is taken from the germline J gene. This chain connects TRBV13-2 to TRBJ2-2; 8 bases agree with TRBD1. Germline CDR1 reads NNHNN; CDR2 reads SYGAGS (reference sequence). J was trimmed by 0 bases and V by 5 bases; bases with no gene match: 3. The CDR3 is 15 amino acids. The CDR3 DNA, read in part, is TGTGCCAGCGGACGACAGGGGCCAAACACCGGG. Translating it yields CASGRQGPNTG. Given in full, the CDR3 is CASGRQGPNTGQLYF.

This clone has only a few counts. Gene names refer to mouse genes. CDR3 in amino acids: CASSPTGYSYEQYF. Partial CDR3 DNA: TGTGCCAGCAGCCCCACTGGGTACTCCTAT. The chain couples TRBV13-3 to TRBJ2-7; D is possibly TRBD2 (6 bases). The read falls 4 residues short of the CDR3 end, and the missing part is taken from the germline J gene. The CDR3 runs to 14 residues. Deletions cut 5 bases from V and 0 bases from J, with 12 bases between. Germline CDR1 and CDR2: NNHDY and SYVADS.

This clone has a handful of counts. Gene and germline names: mouse. The sequence runs out 4 residues before the end of the CDR3; the remainder is reconstructed from the germline J gene. The V gene is TRBV4, the J gene TRBJ2-5; unclear D gene. CDR1 and CDR2 from the germline V gene are LGHDT and YNNKQL (reference sequence). Between the trimmed V and J ends, which lost 3 bases and 0 bases, there was a span of 4 bases. The CDR3 sequence is 13 residues long. CDR3 DNA (partial): TGTGCCAGCAGCTACAGTAACCAAGAC. Translated: CASSYSNQD. The full CDR3 protein reads CASSYSNQDTQYF.

This clone was recorded a few times. All gene names here are mouse names. The read halts 4 residues ahead of the CDR3 end, with the missing end drawn from the germline J gene. V and J are TRBV13-1 and TRBJ2-5; TRBD1 is a possible D gene (6 bases). The CDR3 runs to 16 residues. V was pared by 0 bases and J by 0 bases, with 11 bases between. Germline lookup yields CDR1 NSHNY and CDR2 SYGAGN. Incomplete CDR3 DNA: TGTGCCAGCAGTGATGCCCGGACAGTTAACCAAGAC. It translates to CASSDARTVNQD. The complete CDR3 reads CASSDARTVNQDTQYF.

Worth noting for this clone: Gene names are mouse gene names. The sequenced fragment ends 4 residues before the CDR3 boundary, so the rest is inferred from the germline J gene. This chain uses TRBV5 with TRBJ2-1; 12 bases align to TRBD2. Germline V gene sequence: CDR1 LGHNA, CDR2 YNLKQL (reference sequence). The CDR3 runs 16 residues. The trim removed 0 bases at V and 4 bases at J, leaving 1 base unmatched. The CDR3 loop is CASSQDGTGGYAEQFF. Incomplete CDR3 DNA: TGTGCCAGCAGCCAAGATGGGACTGGGGGGTATGCT.